The 3 T cell receptor beta chains below all came from one sample that was sequenced in a study of CD8 T cells in Susac syndrome. After extraction with the RNeasy kit, 0.5 to 1 ug of the RNA was reverse transcribed using random hexamers. Via MiXCR, TCRdb re-called the immunoSEQ multiplex PCR reads, giving one row per CDR3 protein. This table has some 120,000 distinct CDR3 sequences, about 94% appearing once. Sequencing input: CD4+ T cells from PBMCs. Receptors were obtained from a human donor with multiple sclerosis.

A few counts support this clonotype. The J gene is TRBJ2-1, the V gene TRBV5-1; D gene unclear. V was pared by 4 bases and J by 0 bases, with 5 bases between. The CDR3 is 13 residues long. Germline assignment: CDR1 SGHRS and CDR2 YFSETQ. The CDR3 loop reads CASSLNSYNEQFF. CDR3 coding DNA: TGCGCCAGCAGCCTGAACTCCTACAATGAGCAGTTCTTC.

The chain couples TRBV7-2 to TRBJ2-7, with D maybe TRBD1 (6 bases). The CDR3 has 12 amino acids. CDR1 and CDR2 from the germline V gene are SGHTA and FQGNSA. V dropped 5 bases and J dropped 6 bases, with 11 bases sitting between them. This CDR3 is CASSANRVEQYF. CDR3 nucleotide sequence: TGTGCCAGCAGCGCGAACAGGGTCGAGCAGTACTTC. Full variable domain (rest looked up from reference TRBV7-2 and TRBJ2-7): GAGVSQSPSNKVTEKGKDVELRCDPISGHTALYWYRQSLGQGLEFLIYFQGNSAPDKSGLPSDRFSAERTGGSVSTLTIQRTQQEDSAVYLCASSANRVEQYFGPGTRLTVT.

The chain uses TRBV30 and TRBJ1-5, with unresolved D. Trimming cost V 0 bases and J 4 bases, with 7 bases left between them. This CDR3 has 13 amino acids. Germline CDR1 is GTSNPN and CDR2 is SVGIG (reference sequence). In DNA form, the CDR3 reads TGTGCCTGGAGTGTGGCGGGAAATCAGCCCCAGCATTTT. Translated: CAWSVAGNQPQHF.